The following is a T cell receptor beta chain sequence with its context. The method was immunoSEQ multiplex PCR; TCRdb's version includes in-frame clones alone and lacks a portion of them. Among roughly 51,000 clones listed, roughly 87% were seen once. Germline assignment: CDR1 KGHSH and CDR2 LQKENI. The CDR3 runs 16 residues. V was shortened by 1 base and J by 1 base, with 14 bases between the two germline ends. The sample belongs to a study of control samples from healthy donors and cancer patients. The chain carries TRBV18 and TRBJ2-7; D gene ambiguous. This sequence was found in a man aged 40-49 years with colorectal cancer. The sample taken for sequencing was PBMCs. The CDR3 reads CASSPLEMGSSYEQYF. The CDR3 nucleotides are TGTGCCAGCTCACCACTTGAAATGGGTTCGTCCTACGAGCAGTACTTC.